Given below is one T cell receptor beta chain in context. Its antigen is currently not known. No base-level quality is on record; no much larger clone is a single base apart. The germline V gene specifies MNHEY as CDR1 and SVGAGI as CDR2. The CDR3 goes from the cysteine to the phenylalanine over 14 residues. The read is trimmed to its CDR3 DNA, 42 bases read in frame from base 1. V and J are truncated by 2 bases and 2 bases respectively, leaving an intervening sequence of 10 bases. This record belongs to a study of blood T cell repertoires in COVID-19 (dated by TCRdb to 2018 to 2020). Regarding the research as a whole: Samples from collaborators originated in the United States, Italy and Spain and spanned both the acute and convalescent phases of COVID-19. The material from the prospective study consisted of cDNA or gDNA derived from T cells, B-cell-depleted T cells, or PBMCs. Subjects who had been exposed to COVID-19, were actively infected with it, or had recovered from it provided the deeply sampled blood TCRbeta repertoires that made up the dataset. The repertoires were released in a freely available public database meant as a resource for research on the immune response to SARS-CoV-2. Samples came from the ongoing ImmuneRACE study (first 160 participants) plus 1,254 subjects from 6 global collaborators. The sample metadata nearly always contained a de-identified subject ID, COVID-19 status, age in years and sex. Where available, HLA class I and class II types were obtained from metadata supplied by the sample provider rather than from assay-based typing. Points the paper makes about the study in general: The amount of clinical and demographic metadata varied by source and participant and was provided uncurated.

The collaborating institutions used their own protocols to collect whole blood in K2EDTA tubes. For TCRbeta analysis, collaborators shipped samples in one of three forms: frozen whole blood, isolated PBMCs, or DNA extracted from either of those sample types. TCRbeta CDR3 regions were amplified from genomic DNA by means of the immunoSEQ Assay, a bias-controlled multiplex PCR. The study's own analysis went as follows. The number of nucleated cells in each sample was estimated from the amplification of reference gene primers within the assay. To quantify the absolute abundance of each unique TCRbeta CDR3 rearrangement, sequence reads were collapsed and filtered. For each sample, productive Simpson clonality was calculated as the square root of Simpson's diversity index across productive rearrangements. This is the immuneACCESS table as TCRdb keeps it, with only in-frame sequences that have V and J called. A part of the clones is gone; compared with another copy, unresolved V genes explain less than half, and the rest is unexplained. For V, J and clone size, that table is used; D and trimming come from the DNA. The sample table holds roughly 80,000 clones, of which about 89% were seen once. Clones ranked in the top ten supply around 2% of the sample.

Sample: peripheral blood. This clonotype originated in a woman between 55 and 75 years old with acute or convalescent COVID-19. This sequence uses TRBV6-5 and TRBJ2-7; confidence is insufficient to name the D gene. This receptor carries the CDR3 CASSYGGNPYEQYF. Read as DNA, the sequence is TGTGCCAGCAGTTACGGTGGCAACCCCTACGAGCAGTACTTC.